What follows describes a single T cell receptor beta chain. The sample belongs to a study of blood T cells in healthy people across ages. In germline, CDR1 is SGHAT, CDR2 FQNNGV. Trimming took off 1 base at V and 6 bases at J, with 13 bases between the two ends. The CDR3 totals 14 residues. A sample-barcoded 5' primer and a J-beta primer mix were used in a second PCR of roughly 7 to 12 cycles. TCRdb re-analysed the 5' RACE reads in MiXCR, keeping a single row per CDR3 protein. Among under 1,100,000 distinct CDR3 sequences listed, less than 25% were seen once. These data are also associated with another study on T cells of mothers and their children.

Sequencing was performed on blood. This chain joins TRBV11-2 and TRBJ2-7; D is undetermined. The TCR originated in a girl aged 2-10 years in good health. Written as DNA, the CDR3 is TGTGCCAGCAGCTTAGCTTTCCCGGTTCCCGAGCAGTACTTC. Protein: CASSLAFPVPEQYF. The full variable domain, its missing parts supplied by reference TRBV11-2 and TRBJ2-7, is EAGVAQSPRYKIIEKRQSVAFWCNPISGHATLYWYQQILGQGPKLLIQFQNNGVVDDSQLPKDRFSAERLKGVDSTLKIQPAKLEDSAVYLCASSLAFPVPEQYFGPGTRLTVT.